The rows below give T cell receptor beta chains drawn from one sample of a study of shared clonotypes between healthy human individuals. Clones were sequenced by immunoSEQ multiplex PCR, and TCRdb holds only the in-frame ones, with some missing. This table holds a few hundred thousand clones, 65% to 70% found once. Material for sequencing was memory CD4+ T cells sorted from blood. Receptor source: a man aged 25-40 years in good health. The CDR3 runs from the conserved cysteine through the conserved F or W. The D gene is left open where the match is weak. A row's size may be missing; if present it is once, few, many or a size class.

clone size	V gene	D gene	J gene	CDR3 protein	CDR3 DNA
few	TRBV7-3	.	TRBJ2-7	CASSLEPPRVSYEQYF	TGTGCCAGCAGCTTAGAGCCTCCCCGGGTCTCCTACGAGCAGTACTTC
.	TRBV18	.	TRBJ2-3	CASSGSSTDTQYF	TGTGCCAGCTCCGGAAGTAGCACAGATACGCAGTATTTT
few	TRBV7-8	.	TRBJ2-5	CASSLAGKETQYF	TGTGCCAGCAGCTTAGCAGGGAAAGAGACCCAGTACTTC
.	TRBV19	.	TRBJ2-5	CASSIGRDETQYF	TGTGCCAGTAGTATCGGGCGGGATGAGACCCAGTACTTC
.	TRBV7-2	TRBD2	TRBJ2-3	CASSAGLAVTDTQYF	TGTGCCAGCAGCGCGGGACTAGCGGTCACAGATACGCAGTATTTT
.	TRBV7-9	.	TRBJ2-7	CASSLEGQGPEQYF	TGTGCCAGCAGCTTAGAGGGCCAGGGACCCGAGCAGTACTTC
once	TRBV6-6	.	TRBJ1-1	CASSYSGQGRAFF	TGTGCCAGCAGTTACTCAGGGCAGGGAAGAGCTTTCTTT
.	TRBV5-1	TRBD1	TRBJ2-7	CASSLGPLGQGSHEQYF	TGCGCCAGCAGCTTGGGTCCGCTTGGACAGGGATCCCACGAGCAGTACTTC
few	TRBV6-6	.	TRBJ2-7	CASARQGSYEQYF	TGTGCCAGCGCGAGGCAGGGGTCCTACGAGCAGTACTTC
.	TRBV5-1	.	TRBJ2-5	CASSLGGRVEETQYF	TGCGCCAGCAGCCTGGGGGGCAGGGTGGAAGAGACCCAGTACTTC
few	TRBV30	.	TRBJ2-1	CATRTLLAYNEQFF	TGTGCCACAAGGACACTCCTCGCGTACAATGAGCAGTTCTTC
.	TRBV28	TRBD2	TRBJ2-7	CAAAPGLVLSSYEQYF	TGTGCCGCCGCTCCGGGACTAGTGCTGTCCTCCTACGAGCAGTACTTC
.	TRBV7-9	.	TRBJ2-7	CASSSGYYEQYF	TGTGCCAGCAGCTCGGGGTATTACGAGCAGTACTTC
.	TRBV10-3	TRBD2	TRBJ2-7	CAISESGSLRYEQYF	TGTGCCATCAGTGAAAGCGGGAGTTTGCGCTACGAGCAGTACTTC
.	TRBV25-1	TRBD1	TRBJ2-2	CASSDRLQGAAGELFF	TGTGCCAGCAGTGACAGGCTCCAGGGGGCCGCCGGGGAGCTGTTTTTT
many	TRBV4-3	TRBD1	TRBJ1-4	CASSQVRTGSNEKLFF	TGCGCCAGCAGCCAAGTGAGGACAGGGAGTAATGAAAAACTGTTTTTT
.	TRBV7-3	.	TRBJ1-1	CASSEGQNTEAFF	TGTGCCAGCAGCGAAGGACAGAACACTGAAGCTTTCTTT
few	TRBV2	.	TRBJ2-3	CASSPEGVDTQYF	TGTGCCAGCAGTCCCGAGGGCGTGGATACGCAGTATTTT
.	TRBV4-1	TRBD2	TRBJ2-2	CASSQASGVAGELFF	TGCGCCAGCAGCCAAGCCAGCGGGGTTGCCGGGGAGCTGTTTTTT
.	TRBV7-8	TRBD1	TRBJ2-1	CASSLLPGQVYNEQFF	TGTGCCAGCAGCTTACTACCGGGACAGGTCTACAATGAGCAGTTCTTC
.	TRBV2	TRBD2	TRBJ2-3	CASSTSGRSDTQYF	TGTGCCAGCAGTACTAGCGGGAGGTCGGATACGCAGTATTTT
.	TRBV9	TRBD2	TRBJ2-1	CASSGETSAYASYNEQFF	TGTGCCAGCAGCGGAGAGACTAGCGCATATGCCTCCTACAATGAGCAGTTCTTC
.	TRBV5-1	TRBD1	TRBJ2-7	CASSSGTVIIYEQYF	TGCGCCAGCAGCTCCGGGACAGTTATCATTTACGAGCAGTACTTC
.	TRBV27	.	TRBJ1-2	CASSLSGAAGNYGYTF	TGTGCCAGCAGTTTATCGGGTGCGGCGGGGAACTATGGCTACACCTTC
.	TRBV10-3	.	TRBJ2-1	CAISVGVESYNEQFF	TGTGCCATCAGCGTGGGTGTTGAGTCCTACAATGAGCAGTTCTTC
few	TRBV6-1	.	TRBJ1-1	CATSVSLGGNGEAFF	TGTGCCACCTCGGTCTCTTTGGGGGGGAACGGTGAAGCTTTCTTT
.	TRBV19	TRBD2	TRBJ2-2	CASSRGLAGAAELFF	TGTGCCAGTAGCCGAGGACTAGCGGGAGCGGCGGAGCTGTTTTTT
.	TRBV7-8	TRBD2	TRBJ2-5	CASSLVSGRKETQYF	TGTGCCAGCAGCTTAGTTAGCGGGAGGAAAGAGACCCAGTACTTC
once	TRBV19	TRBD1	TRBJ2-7	CASSNYRGSYEQYF	TGTGCCAGTAGTAACTACAGGGGCTCCTACGAGCAGTACTTC
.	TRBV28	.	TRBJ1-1	CASSAPGALYTEAFF	TGTGCCAGCAGCGCGCCGGGGGCTCTTTACACTGAAGCTTTCTTT
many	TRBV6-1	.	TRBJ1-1	CASKKTETNEAFF	TGTGCCAGCAAGAAGACAGAAACCAATGAAGCTTTCTTT
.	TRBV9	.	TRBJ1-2	CASSVQLGGGGYTF	TGTGCCAGCAGCGTCCAACTCGGGGGCGGTGGCTACACCTTC
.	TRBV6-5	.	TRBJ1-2	CASSSGRINYGYTF	TGTGCCAGCAGTTCGGGACGGATTAACTATGGCTACACCTTC
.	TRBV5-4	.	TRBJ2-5	CASSLVRMGLQETQYF	TGTGCCAGCAGCTTGGTCCGTATGGGACTGCAAGAGACCCAGTACTTC
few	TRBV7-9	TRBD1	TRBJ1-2	CASSSTGTGGGYTF	TGTGCCAGCAGCTCGACCGGGACAGGGGGAGGCTACACCTTC
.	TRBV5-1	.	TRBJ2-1	CASSRSQVGGGYNEQFF	TGCGCCAGCAGCCGCAGTCAGGTGGGAGGGGGCTACAATGAGCAGTTCTTC
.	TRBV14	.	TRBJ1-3	CASSQVVTAGNTIYF	TGTGCCAGCAGCCAAGTCGTCACAGCCGGAAACACCATATATTTT
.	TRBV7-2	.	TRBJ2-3	CASSFGDTQYF	TGTGCCAGCAGCTTCGGAGATACGCAGTATTTT
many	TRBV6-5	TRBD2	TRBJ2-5	CASSPGLADQETQYF	TGTGCCAGCAGTCCGGGACTAGCGGATCAAGAGACCCAGTACTTC
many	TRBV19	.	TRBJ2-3	CASSPFQRTDTQYF	TGTGCCAGTAGCCCCTTCCAGCGGACAGATACGCAGTATTTT
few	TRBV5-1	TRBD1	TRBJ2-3	CASSPGQGSDTQYF	TGCGCCAGCAGCCCGGGACAGGGCTCAGATACGCAGTATTTT